This is a list of T cell receptor beta chains from one sample in a study of shared clonotypes between healthy human individuals. Clones were sequenced by immunoSEQ multiplex PCR, and TCRdb holds only the in-frame ones, with some missing. The repertoire holds around 2.5 million clones, with 93% as singletons. The material sequenced was naive CD4+ T cells from PBMCs. The receptor source for this set is a man in his late teens or twenties in good health. Some clones in this sample may be carry-over from other donors' samples. Both conserved end residues are part of each CDR3. Fields, in order: clone size, D gene, J gene, V gene, CDR3 protein, CDR3 DNA. A D gene is named only where the DNA matches it firmly. Clone size is not always given. Where it is, it says once, few, many or a class for expanded clones.

clone size: .
D gene: .
J gene: TRBJ2-7
V gene: TRBV6-4
CDR3 protein: CASNPRDGRPSEQYF
CDR3 DNA: TGTGCCAGCAACCCAAGGGACGGCCGGCCCTCCGAGCAGTACTTC

clone size: .
D gene: TRBD1
J gene: TRBJ1-1
V gene: TRBV9
CDR3 protein: CASSARTGITEAFF
CDR3 DNA: TGTGCCAGCAGCGCCAGGACAGGGATCACTGAAGCTTTCTTT

clone size: .
D gene: .
J gene: TRBJ2-5
V gene: TRBV6-1
CDR3 protein: CASSVPGILGEETQYF
CDR3 DNA: TGTGCCAGCAGTGTCCCCGGGATTCTTGGGGAGGAGACCCAGTACTTC

clone size: .
D gene: .
J gene: TRBJ2-3
V gene: TRBV5-5
CDR3 protein: CASSGSFTDTQYF
CDR3 DNA: TGTGCCAGCAGCGGATCTTTCACAGATACGCAGTATTTT

clone size: .
D gene: .
J gene: TRBJ1-1
V gene: TRBV19
CDR3 protein: CASFPQGEMTEAFF
CDR3 DNA: TGTGCCAGTTTCCCACAGGGTGAAATGACTGAAGCTTTCTTT

clone size: .
D gene: .
J gene: TRBJ1-5
V gene: TRBV6-6
CDR3 protein: CASSPRTERQPQHF
CDR3 DNA: TGTGCCAGCAGCCCCCGGACGGAGAGACAGCCCCAGCATTTT

clone size: .
D gene: TRBD1
J gene: TRBJ2-4
V gene: TRBV19
CDR3 protein: CASSPGTGEAKNIQYF
CDR3 DNA: TGTGCCAGTAGCCCGGGGACAGGGGAGGCCAAAAACATTCAGTACTTC

clone size: once
D gene: .
J gene: TRBJ2-7
V gene: TRBV23-1
CDR3 protein: CASSDCSSYEQYF
CDR3 DNA: TGCGCCAGCAGCGACTGTAGCTCCTACGAGCAGTACTTC

clone size: .
D gene: TRBD2
J gene: TRBJ2-5
V gene: TRBV4-2
CDR3 protein: CASSQVWSGGETQYF
CDR3 DNA: TGTGCCAGCAGCCAAGTATGGTCGGGAGGAGAGACCCAGTACTTC

clone size: .
D gene: .
J gene: TRBJ2-1
V gene: TRBV6-1
CDR3 protein: CANSIGQSSYNEQFF
CDR3 DNA: TGTGCCAACTCGATCGGACAGAGCTCCTACAATGAGCAGTTCTTC

clone size: .
D gene: TRBD2
J gene: TRBJ2-2
V gene: TRBV9
CDR3 protein: CASSVTLGGKDTGELFF
CDR3 DNA: TGTGCCAGCAGCGTAACCCTGGGGGGGAAGGACACCGGGGAGCTGTTTTTT

clone size: .
D gene: .
J gene: TRBJ2-2
V gene: TRBV19
CDR3 protein: CASSDRRGTGELFF
CDR3 DNA: TGTGCCAGTAGCGATCGCAGGGGAACCGGGGAGCTGTTTTTT

clone size: .
D gene: TRBD1
J gene: TRBJ1-2
V gene: TRBV29-1
CDR3 protein: CSVSDRGYGYTF
CDR3 DNA: TGCAGCGTTTCTGACAGGGGCTATGGCTACACCTTC

clone size: .
D gene: TRBD1
J gene: TRBJ1-3
V gene: TRBV6-1
CDR3 protein: CASSRDRPSGNTIYF
CDR3 DNA: TGTGCCAGCAGTCGGGACAGACCCTCTGGAAACACCATATATTTT

clone size: .
D gene: .
J gene: TRBJ1-5
V gene: TRBV9
CDR3 protein: CANTLAANQPQHF
CDR3 DNA: TGTGCCAATACACTCGCGGCCAATCAGCCCCAGCATTTT

clone size: once
D gene: TRBD1
J gene: TRBJ1-1
V gene: TRBV14
CDR3 protein: CASSQVRDRKAFF
CDR3 DNA: TGTGCCAGCAGCCAGGTCCGGGACAGAAAAGCTTTCTTT

clone size: .
D gene: TRBD1
J gene: TRBJ1-1
V gene: TRBV10-3
CDR3 protein: CAISGGDRAIFF
CDR3 DNA: TGTGCCATCAGTGGGGGGGACAGGGCGATTTTCTTT